This T cell receptor (beta chain) was recovered during a study of OX40 agonist ivuxolimab in advanced cancers. Study context: Ivuxolimab is an agonistic anti-OX40 (CD134) antibody, and patients were treated with it. The study, taken as a whole, reports: The study did not work out the antigen specificity of the expanded peripheral T cells.

Produced via immunoSEQ multiplex PCR; TCRdb's table is partial and in-frame only. Counted here are more than 65,000 clones, around 91% occurring once; the ten biggest clones make up more than 0.3%. Of note for this clone: Its target is not known.

Blood specimens came from baseline, cycle 4 day 1, and cycle 7 day 1. The CDR3 loop spans 14 amino acids. V dropped 3 bases and J dropped 9 bases, with 18 bases sitting between them. The germline V gene encodes CDR1 SGDLS and CDR2 YYNGEE. J is TRBJ2-5 and V is TRBV9; D may be TRBD2 (6 bases). Material: CD4+ or CD8+ T cells sorted from blood, obtained in a trial of the OX40 agonist ivuxolimab. The sequence was obtained from an adult with an advanced solid tumor such as melanoma, head and neck, liver or kidney cancer. CDR3: CASSAGDSRAAQYF. The CDR3 nucleotides read TGTGCCAGCAGCGCCGGGGACTCCCGAGCGGCCCAGTACTTC.